The 28 T cell receptor beta chains listed next were all sequenced from one sample in a study of T cell clonotyping in hematopoietic cell transplantation. As to time point: recipient sample about 28 days before transplant, after cytoreduction. Only in-frame clones appear in the TCRdb table, and some are missing; sequencing was by immunoSEQ multiplex PCR. This sample has roughly 30,000 clones; roughly 80% occur once, and the top ten carry about 6.8%. Sample: peripheral blood mononuclear cells, taken before stem cell transplant. The receptor source for this set is a woman aged 25 to 39 with chronic myeloid leukemia. Some clones in this sample may be carry-over from other donors' samples.

The rearrangement joins TRBV5-4 to TRBJ2-1; TRBD2 aligns across 7 bases. The CDR3 is 12 amino acids. In germline, CDR1 is SGHNT, CDR2 YYREEE (reference sequence). With V trimmed by 6 bases and J by 9 bases, 6 bases remained unmatched. The CDR3 region has the DNA TGTGCCAGCAATGAGCGGGGCCGTGAGCAGTTCTTC. Protein: CASNERGREQFF. Drawing the rest from reference TRBV5-4 and TRBJ2-1, the complete variable domain is ETGVTQSPTHLIKTRGQQVTLRCSSQSGHNTVSWYQQALGQGPQFIFQYYREEENGRGNFPPRFSGLQFPNYSSELNVNALELDDSALYLCASNERGREQFFGPGTRLTVL.

J is TRBJ2-1 and V is TRBV5-1; TRBD2 might be the D (7 bases). V lost 1 base and J 3 bases, leaving 23 bases between the germline ends. The CDR3 length is 19 residues. Germline lookup yields CDR1 SGHRS and CDR2 YFSETQ. Here the CDR3 reads CASSLQNTGGWRDYNEQFF. The CDR3 DNA reads TGCGCCAGCAGCTTGCAGAACACGGGGGGCTGGCGGGACTACAATGAGCAGTTCTTC.

The gene calls are TRBV19 and TRBJ2-6, with 8 bases lining up with TRBD1. The V gene end was trimmed by 4 bases and the J gene end by 2 bases; junction bases not matched to a gene: 4. Germline CDR1 LNHDA, CDR2 SQIVND (reference sequence). The CDR3 consists of 16 residues. CDR3 DNA sequence: TGTGCCAGTAGTAATCGGACAGGGACTGGGGCCAACGTCCTGACTTTC. Translation: CASSNRTGTGANVLTF.

The rearrangement uses TRBV25-1 and TRBJ1-1; no reliable D call. CDR3 length: 12 amino acids. Germline V CDR1 and CDR2: MGHDK, SYGVNS. V was trimmed by 7 bases and J by 5 bases, leaving 11 bases between them. In DNA form, the CDR3 reads TGTGCCAGCATGCAGGTTGCGACTGAAGCTTTCTTT. Its translation: CASMQVATEAFF.

The chain joins TRBV11-2 to TRBJ2-3, with D tentatively TRBD1 or TRBD2 (5 bases each). The CDR3 contains 19 residues. CDR1 is SGHAT, CDR2 FQNNGV, per germline. V was cut by 4 bases and J by 5 bases, with 28 bases left in between. CDR3 nucleotides: TGTGCCAGCAGCTCCCTCGACTTTGACTTTCCCGGGGCCCGAGATACGCAGTATTTT. This codes for CASSSLDFDFPGARDTQYF.

The chain employs TRBV27 and TRBJ1-2, with 8 bases fitting TRBD1. Germline V gives CDR1 MNHEY, CDR2 SMNVEV (reference sequence). The CDR3 totals 13 residues. Trimming removed 8 bases from V and 0 bases from J; junction bases left unmatched: 2. CDR3 loop: CASGQGSNYGYTF. CDR3 bases: TGTGCCAGCGGACAGGGCTCTAACTATGGCTACACCTTC.

The V and J genes are TRBV13 and TRBJ2-7; D is possibly TRBD1 (5 bases). This CDR3 spans 13 amino acids. V was clipped by 0 bases and J by 5 bases, with 8 bases between them. Per germline, CDR1 PRHDT and CDR2 FYEKMQ (reference sequence). This CDR3 reads CASSLGQGDEQYF. CDR3 nucleotides: TGTGCCAGCAGCTTAGGCCAGGGTGACGAGCAGTACTTC.

CDR3 sequence (DNA): TGTGCCAGCAGCGTGGCAGCCTCCTACAATGAGCAGTTCTTC. Translating it yields CASSVAASYNEQFF. The gene calls are TRBV9 and TRBJ2-1; D is ambiguous. CDR3 length equals 14 residues. CDR1 is SGDLS and CDR2 is YYNGEE in the germline V gene. Trimming took off 2 bases at V and 0 bases at J, with 6 bases between the two ends. Full variable domain (rest looked up from reference TRBV9 and TRBJ2-1): DSGVTQTPKHLITATGQRVTLRCSPRSGDLSVYWYQQSLDQGLQFLIQYYNGEERAKGNILERFSAQQFPDLHSELNLSSLELGDSALYFCASSVAASYNEQFFGPGTRLTVL.

The chain uses TRBV19 and TRBJ1-2, with TRBD1 as a possible D gene (5 bases). V dropped 3 bases and J dropped 10 bases, with 21 bases sitting between them. Germline V gene data show CDR1 as LNHDA and CDR2 as SQIVND (reference sequence). The CDR3 extends over 15 amino acids. The CDR3 DNA is TGTGCCAGTAGTATTTCATTCGTTTCCTCGGGGGTCTACACCTTC. Translation: CASSISFVSSGVYTF.

The CDR3 DNA reads as TGTGCCAGCAGCTTACAGGGACAGGGTGGCTACACCTTC. Amino acid sequence: CASSLQGQGGYTF. The chain carries TRBV7-8 and TRBJ1-2, with 9 nucleotides matching TRBD1. V dropped 2 bases and J dropped 7; count of bases not matched to a gene: 2. CDR1 and CDR2 from the germline V gene are SGHVS and FQNEAQ. The CDR3 contains 13 residues.

This clone was seen only a few times. The rearrangement links TRBV5-1 to TRBJ2-2; TRBD2 matches 9 bases. J gave up 7 bases and V 0 bases, and 7 bases lay outside the gene matches. Germline V lookup: CDR1 SGHRS, CDR2 YFSETQ. The CDR3 runs to 16 residues. DNA of the CDR3: TGCGCCAGCAGCTTGGACGGCGGGGGGGAGTACGGGGAGCTGTTTTTT. Translated: CASSLDGGGEYGELFF.

The chain uses TRBV13 and TRBJ2-7; no definite D call. The CDR3 runs 14 residues. Trimming left V 4 bases short and J 2 bases short, with 12 bases between. Germline V lookup: CDR1 PRHDT, CDR2 FYEKMQ (reference sequence). Here the CDR3 reads CASSSWTDPYEQYF. CDR3 bases: TGTGCCAGCAGCTCGTGGACCGATCCCTACGAGCAGTACTTC.

This clone was counted a few times. The chain has TRBV27 and TRBJ1-1; perhaps TRBD1 as D (5 bases). With 8 bases removed from V and 2 bases from J, the gap between germline ends came to 15 bases. The CDR3 totals 14 residues. Germline V gene sequence: CDR1 MNHEY, CDR2 SMNVEV (reference sequence). The CDR3 coding sequence is TGTGCCAGCCGAGGGTGGGGGTCCAACACTGAAGCTTTCTTT. This gives the protein CASRGWGSNTEAFF.

This clone was picked up a small number of times. The CDR3 DNA reads as TGCGCCAGCAGCTCGACCGGGGGGTTAGGTGGCTACACCTTC. Amino acid sequence: CASSSTGGLGGYTF. V is TRBV5-1 and J is TRBJ1-2; maybe TRBD1 (5 bases). This CDR3 contains 14 residues. Germline-derived CDR1 and CDR2 are SGHRS and YFSETQ. The V end lost 3 bases, the J end lost 7 bases, and 16 bases lay between the germline ends.

Only a few counts were recorded for this clone. V gene TRBV14 combines with J gene TRBJ2-7, with no clear D. This CDR3 has 14 amino acids. CDR1 and CDR2 (germline): SGHDN, FVKESK. Trimming stripped 3 bases from V and 2 bases from J, with 11 bases between. The CDR3 DNA sequence: TGTGCCAGCAGCCAGATGGGCATCGCCTACGAGCAGTACTTC. Protein: CASSQMGIAYEQYF.

The sample holds one count of this clone. The rearrangement joins TRBV6-1 to TRBJ1-2, with 9 bases lining up with TRBD1. V gave up 4 bases and J gave up 4 bases; unmatched junction bases: 7. Germline-derived CDR1 and CDR2 are MNHNS and SASEGT. This CDR3 is built from 15 residues. CDR3 amino acids: CASSAAGQGIYGYTF. The CDR3 region has the DNA TGTGCCAGCAGTGCAGCGGGACAGGGAATCTATGGCTACACCTTC.

The V call is TRBV27, the J call TRBJ2-5, with D perhaps matching TRBD2 (6 bases). The CDR3 is 14 amino acids. The V and J ends lost 0 bases and 4 bases respectively, with 9 bases between them. Germline CDR1 MNHEY, CDR2 SMNVEV (reference sequence). CDR3 coding DNA: TGTGCCAGCAGTTTATCCGTCGGGGGAGAGACCCAGTACTTC. Its translation: CASSLSVGGETQYF.

A few counts support this clone. V gene TRBV15 combines with J gene TRBJ1-4; 8 bases fit TRBD1. Germline V gene sequence: CDR1 LNHNV, CDR2 YYDKDF (reference sequence). J was trimmed by 7 bases and V by 3 bases; bases with no gene match: 4. This CDR3 is 14 amino acids long. The CDR3 DNA follows: TGTGCCACCAGCAGTGGACAGGGTGCTGAAAAACTGTTTTTT. Protein product: CATSSGQGAEKLFF.

The rearrangement links TRBV5-6 to TRBJ1-3, with D hard to call. The V and J ends lost 2 bases and 0 bases respectively, with 9 bases between them. There are 15 residues in the CDR3. Germline CDR1 is SGHDT and CDR2 is YYEEEE. The CDR3 reads CASSLDGPSGNTIYF. The CDR3 DNA reads TGTGCCAGCAGCTTAGACGGACCCTCTGGAAACACCATATATTTT. The full variable domain, its missing parts supplied by reference TRBV5-6 and TRBJ1-3, is DAGVTQSPTHLIKTRGQQVTLRCSPKSGHDTVSWYQQALGQGPQFIFQYYEEEERQRGNFPDRFSGHQFPNYSSELNVNALLLGDSALYLCASSLDGPSGNTIYFGEGSWLTVV.

The chain carries TRBV6-5 and TRBJ1-5; D uncertain. Trimming removed 3 bases at V and 4 bases at J, with 7 bases between. Germline V gene lookup returns CDR1 MNHEY and CDR2 SVGAGI. The CDR3 length is 13 residues. The CDR3 is CASSYRQNQPQHF. The DNA of the CDR3 is TGTGCCAGCAGTTATAGGCAGAATCAGCCCCAGCATTTT.

This clone was counted a single time. This chain links TRBV28 with TRBJ2-5, with TRBD2 matching over 13 bases. CDR1 and CDR2 from the germline V gene are MDHEN and SYDVKM. The CDR3 runs to 15 residues. V shed 3 bases and J 2 bases; nucleotides not matched to a gene: 0. DNA of the CDR3: TGTGCCAGCAGTTTGACTAGCGGGGGGCAAGAGACCCAGTACTTC. This sequence encodes CASSLTSGGQETQYF.

The V and J genes are TRBV7-2 and TRBJ1-2; TRBD1 agrees at 7 bases. V trimming: 5 bases; J trimming: 4 bases; junction bases outside the gene matches: 4. The CDR3 consists of 13 residues. The germline CDR1 and CDR2 sequences are SGHTA and FQGNSA. CDR3 sequence reads: CASSRTGSYGYTF. The CDR3 nucleotides are TGTGCCAGCAGCCGGACAGGTAGCTATGGCTACACCTTC.

The rearrangement uses TRBV5-1 and TRBJ2-6, with D hard to call. This CDR3 spans 15 amino acids. Looked up from germline, CDR1 is SGHRS and CDR2 is YFSETQ. The germline V and J ends were trimmed by 7 bases and 1 base, with 12 bases remaining between them. CDR3: CASSPELSGANVLTF. The CDR3 coding sequence is TGCGCCAGCTCCCCTGAGCTGTCTGGGGCCAACGTCCTGACTTTC.

The V and J genes are TRBV5-8 and TRBJ2-1; D gene uncertain. The length of the CDR3 is 15 residues. CDR1 is SGHTS, CDR2 YDEGEE, per germline. Between the trimmed V and J ends, which lost 0 bases and 8 bases, there was a span of 15 bases. The CDR3 nucleotides read TGTGCCAGCAGCTTGGTTCTGTCGATCCGGGATGAGCAGTTCTTC. As protein: CASSLVLSIRDEQFF.

The chain recombines TRBV6-5 with TRBJ2-7; D may match TRBD1 or TRBD2 (5 bases each). V was cut by 2 bases and J by 4 bases, with 15 bases left in between. Germline V CDR1 and CDR2: MNHEY, SVGAGI. This CDR3 is 15 amino acids long. This CDR3 is CASSYGSRGFYEQYF. The CDR3 bases are TGTGCCAGCAGTTACGGGAGTAGGGGTTTTTACGAGCAGTACTTC.

This chain uses TRBV6-4 with TRBJ2-1, with 9 bases aligning to TRBD2. The germline CDR1 and CDR2 sequences are MRHNA and SNTAGT. The CDR3 is 15 residues long. With V trimmed by 3 bases and J by 6 bases, 6 bases remained unmatched. The CDR3 DNA sequence: TGTGCCAGCAGTGAAGGCGGGGGGGTCCCCAATGAGCAGTTCTTC. Encoded protein: CASSEGGGVPNEQFF.

The CDR3 DNA reads as TGTGCCACCAGCAGTCCCGGGACAGTGAACTATGGCTACACCTTC. Its protein is CATSSPGTVNYGYTF. The chain has TRBV15 and TRBJ1-2, with 7 positions matching TRBD1. This CDR3 has 15 amino acids. Germline V gives CDR1 LNHNV, CDR2 YYDKDF (reference sequence). Trimming took 3 bases from V and 2 from J; bases not matched to a gene: 6.

The chain uses TRBV9 and TRBJ2-7; TRBD1 aligns across 9 bases. V lost 0 bases, J lost 4 bases, and 5 bases stayed unmatched. The germline V gene has CDR1 SGDLS and CDR2 YYNGEE. The CDR3 is 15 amino acids. CDR3 in DNA: TGTGCCAGCAGCGTAGCTACTGGGACAGGGTACGAGCAGTACTTC. Translation gives CASSVATGTGYEQYF.